This T cell receptor beta chain was found in a study of OX40 agonist ivuxolimab in advanced cancers. The overall study: The drug used for patients, ivuxolimab, was an agonistic anti-OX40 (CD134) antibody.

Study conclusions and caveats: At 0.1 to 3.0 mg/kg, CD4+ and CD8+ blood T cells expanded clonally by week 6. Normalized expansion of T-cell clones was also low for some nonresponders.

CDR3 length equals 17 residues. V lost 4 bases and J 2 bases, leaving 17 bases between the germline ends. Germline assignment: CDR1 SGHVS and CDR2 FQNEAQ. Libraries were prepared by immunoSEQ multiplex PCR; TCRdb keeps only in-frame clonotypes and omits some of them. This sample has 90,000 to 100,000 clones, with about 90% found just once. Note on this clone: Its antigen is not identified.

The clonotype was recovered from an adult with an advanced solid tumor such as melanoma, head and neck, liver or kidney cancer. Source: CD4+ or CD8+ T cells sorted from blood, taken in a trial of the OX40 agonist ivuxolimab. V and J are TRBV7-8 and TRBJ2-2; TRBD1 is a possible D gene (6 bases). The CDR3 region is CASSSPGQPRNTGELFF. The CDR3 DNA is TGTGCCAGCAGCTCACCCGGACAGCCAAGAAACACCGGGGAGCTGTTTTTT. Complete variable domain (other parts from reference TRBV7-8 and TRBJ2-2): GAGVSQSPRYKVAKRGQDVALRCDPISGHVSLFWYQQALGQGPEFLTYFQNEAQLDKSGLPSDRFFAERPEGSVSTLKIQRTQQEDSAVYLCASSSPGQPRNTGELFFGEGSRLTVL.